The next 31 T cell receptor beta chains were all read from a single sample in a study of response to subunit inactivated influenza vaccine. TCRdb used MiXCR to reprocess the RT-PCR reads, holding one entry per CDR3 protein. The sample lists hundreds of thousands of distinct CDR3 sequences; about 15% were seen once. The sample consisted of PBMCs from blood, taken 11 to 12 days after vaccination. The receptors were gathered from a middle-aged man who received an inactivated influenza vaccine.

This clonotype was observed a handful of times. The chain has TRBV27 and TRBJ2-3; possibly TRBD2 for D (7 bases). V was pared by 5 bases and J by 0 bases, with 15 bases between. Germline V gene data show CDR1 as MNHEY and CDR2 as SMNVEV (reference sequence). This CDR3 has 16 residues. The CDR3 DNA follows: TGTGCCAGCAGTGAAGCGGGACATCCTAGCACAGATACGCAGTATTTT. Protein: CASSEAGHPSTDTQYF.

This clonotype showed up just a few times. This chain joins TRBV28 and TRBJ1-1, with D unresolved. The germline V gene encodes CDR1 MDHEN and CDR2 SYDVKM. The germline V and J ends were trimmed by 1 base and 5 bases, with 11 bases remaining between them. The CDR3 has 14 residues. This chain's CDR3 is CASSLYSQVTEAFF. As DNA, the CDR3 is TGTGCCAGCAGTTTATACTCCCAAGTGACTGAAGCTTTCTTT.

This clonotype was seen more than once but under ten times. V and J are TRBV2 and TRBJ2-1; D is unresolved. This CDR3 has 13 residues. V was pared by 2 bases and J by 6 bases, with 8 bases between. Germline values: CDR1 SNHLY, CDR2 FYNNEI. CDR3 residues: CASSERKVNEQFF. Written as DNA, the CDR3 is TGTGCCAGCAGTGAACGGAAAGTCAATGAGCAGTTCTTC.

The chain couples TRBV4-3 to TRBJ2-1; 7 bases map to TRBD2. Trimming took 0 bases from V and 10 from J; bases not matched to a gene: 6. The CDR3 length is 14 residues. Germline V lookup: CDR1 LGHNA, CDR2 YSLEER. The DNA of the CDR3 is TGCGCCAGCAGCCAAGACGTACTAGCGCGAGAGCAGTTCTTC. This translates into CASSQDVLAREQFF.

This clonotype was counted between two and nine times. The chain is built from TRBV7-8 and TRBJ2-7; D tentatively reads TRBD1 or TRBD2 (5 bases each). The ends were cut back, 0 bases at V and 0 bases at J, with 9 bases in the middle. The CDR3 loop spans 15 amino acids. Germline V gene lookup returns CDR1 SGHVS and CDR2 FQNEAQ. This chain's CDR3 is CASSLAGRISYEQYF. In DNA form, the CDR3 reads TGTGCCAGCAGCTTAGCGGGACGGATCTCCTACGAGCAGTACTTC.

This clonotype appeared a few times. The chain couples TRBV6-5 to TRBJ1-4; D gene ambiguous. V lost 0 bases and J lost 8, with 10 bases in between. The CDR3 runs to 14 residues. The germline V gene encodes CDR1 MNHEY and CDR2 SVGAGI. CDR3 protein: CASSYSEVGEKLFF. CDR3 coding DNA: TGTGCCAGCAGTTACTCGGAGGTGGGGGAAAAACTGTTTTTT.

This clonotype was counted only a few times. The V and J genes are TRBV7-9 and TRBJ1-2, with D perhaps matching TRBD1 (5 bases). Germline V gives CDR1 SEHNR, CDR2 FQNEAQ (reference sequence). This CDR3 is built from 14 residues. V was cut by 1 base and J by 4 bases, with 10 bases left in between. This chain's CDR3 is CASSLGGAGYGYTF. CDR3 DNA sequence: TGTGCCAGCAGCTTAGGAGGGGCAGGCTATGGCTACACCTTC.

V is TRBV20-1 and J is TRBJ2-7; 10 bases are shared with TRBD2. The CDR3 extends over 13 amino acids. Germline CDR1 DFQATT, CDR2 SNEGSKA (reference sequence). The J segment lost 7 bases and the V segment lost 2 bases, leaving 5 bases of the junction unmatched. The CDR3 sequence: CSARSSGRGEQYF. CDR3 coding DNA: TGCAGTGCTAGATCTAGCGGGAGAGGTGAGCAGTACTTC.

This chain links TRBV7-2 with TRBJ2-3; 9 nucleotides agree with TRBD2. The length of the CDR3 is 16 residues. The germline CDR1 and CDR2 sequences are SGHTA and FQGNSA. V lost 5 bases to trimming and J lost 1 base; unmatched junction nucleotides: 7. CDR3 nucleotide sequence: TGTGCCAGCAGCCCGCGTAGCGGGGGTCGCACAGATACGCAGTATTTT. It is translated as CASSPRSGGRTDTQYF.

The chain recombines TRBV20-1 with TRBJ2-3; tentatively, D is TRBD2 (7 bases). The CDR3 extends over 18 amino acids. V was cut by 1 base and J by 6 bases, with 26 bases left in between. Germline values: CDR1 DFQATT, CDR2 SNEGSKA (reference sequence). The CDR3 is CSARGIKGGGSKVDTQYF. CDR3 coding DNA: TGCAGTGCTAGAGGAATCAAGGGGGGGGGTTCGAAGGTGGATACGCAGTATTTT.

This clonotype showed up many times. This sequence joins TRBV5-6 and TRBJ2-3; 8 bases line up with TRBD2. Germline CDR1 reads SGHDT; CDR2 reads YYEEEE. This CDR3 comprises 16 residues. V lost 4 bases and J lost 1; bases outside the gene matches: 8. The CDR3 nucleotides read TGTGCCAGCAGCCCCTTCCGGCGGGAGGGCACAGATACGCAGTATTTT. Translating it yields CASSPFRREGTDTQYF.

This clonotype was detected only a few times. V is TRBV5-6 and J is TRBJ2-1, with 10 bases matching TRBD2. The CDR3 totals 16 residues. J lost 6 bases, V lost 5 bases, and 11 bases had no gene match. Germline CDR1 reads SGHDT; CDR2 reads YYEEEE. CDR3 sequence: CASSRRLAGLSNEQFF. CDR3 coding DNA: TGTGCCAGCAGTCGTCGACTAGCGGGTTTATCCAATGAGCAGTTCTTC.

This clonotype appeared a few times. The chain recombines TRBV4-3 with TRBJ2-2, with D tentatively TRBD2 (6 bases). The CDR3 runs 15 residues. CDR1 and CDR2 from the germline V gene are LGHNA and YSLEER. The ends were cut back, 0 bases at V and 6 bases at J, with 11 bases in the middle. The CDR3 sequence: CASSQESGLAGELFF. In DNA form, the CDR3 reads TGCGCCAGCAGCCAAGAGAGCGGGCTGGCCGGGGAGCTGTTTTTT.

The rearrangement links TRBV24-1 to TRBJ2-3, with 11 bases matching TRBD2. The germline V gene encodes CDR1 KGHDR and CDR2 SFDVKD. V gave up 7 bases and J gave up 8 bases; unmatched junction bases: 7. This CDR3 region has 14 residues. The CDR3 DNA is TGTGCCACCAGCCGAGGGACTAGCGGAGGTACGCAGTATTTT. Translating gives CATSRGTSGGTQYF.

This clonotype was recorded many times. This chain uses TRBV20-1 with TRBJ2-1; 10 nucleotides agree with TRBD1. Germline V gene data show CDR1 as DFQATT and CDR2 as SNEGSKA (reference sequence). This CDR3 has 14 residues. The trim removed 6 bases at V and 7 bases at J, leaving 9 bases unmatched. The CDR3 here is CSAQPGQGKNEQFF. The CDR3 DNA is TGCAGTGCCCAGCCGGGACAGGGGAAGAATGAGCAGTTCTTC.

This clonotype was recorded a few times. DNA for the CDR3: TGTGCCACCAGCAGAGATAGGGGGGCAGGGTCCTACGAGCAGTACTTC. It translates to CATSRDRGAGSYEQYF. The chain joins TRBV15 to TRBJ2-7; either TRBD1 or TRBD2 may supply D (6 bases each). V was cut by 0 bases and J by 1 base, with 13 bases left in between. The CDR3 sequence is 16 residues long. CDR1 and CDR2 from the germline V gene are LNHNV and YYDKDF (reference sequence).

This clonotype appeared a few times. Here the CDR3 reads CASNTGFVGGKLFF. CDR3 DNA: TGTGCCAGCAACACTGGGTTTGTCGGGGGAAAACTGTTTTTT. The V call is TRBV7-2, the J call TRBJ1-4; possibly TRBD1 for D (5 bases). This CDR3 is 14 amino acids long. The germline CDR1 and CDR2 sequences are SGHTA and FQGNSA. V shed 7 bases and J shed 10 bases, with 19 bases lying between them. The full variable domain, with the rest looked up from reference TRBV7-2 and TRBJ1-4, is GAGVSQSPSNKVTEKGKDVELRCDPISGHTALYWYRQSLGQGLEFLIYFQGNSAPDKSGLPSDRFSAERTGGSVSTLTIQRTQQEDSAVYLCASNTGFVGGKLFFGSGTQLSVL.

This clonotype was recorded a few times. The genes are TRBV27 and TRBJ1-6; 7 nucleotides line up with TRBD1. Per the germline V gene, CDR1 is MNHEY and CDR2 is SMNVEV (reference sequence). V lost 8 bases and J lost 6; bases outside the gene matches: 4. The CDR3 contains 13 residues. DNA of the CDR3: TGTGCCAGCGGGACAGTTCCTAATTCACCCCTCCACTTT. Its protein product is CASGTVPNSPLHF.

This clonotype was seen only a few times. The rearrangement links TRBV10-2 to TRBJ2-7, with 7 bases fitting TRBD2. This CDR3 comprises 14 residues. J gave up 7 bases and V 6 bases, and 12 bases lay outside the gene matches. Germline CDR1 and CDR2: WSHSY and SAAADI. The CDR3 sequence: CASRVTEGGTEQYF. Here the CDR3 DNA reads TGCGCCAGCAGGGTGACAGAGGGAGGGACGGAGCAGTACTTC.

V is TRBV4-3 and J is TRBJ2-5; 9 bases are a match to TRBD1. This CDR3 is built from 16 residues. Germline CDR1 reads LGHNA; CDR2 reads YSLEER. V shed 0 bases, J shed 7 bases, and the junction held 9 bases outside the gene matches. Here the CDR3 reads CASSQDRGQGSRTQYF. DNA for the CDR3: TGCGCCAGCAGCCAAGATCGGGGACAGGGATCGCGGACCCAGTACTTC.

There are a few counts of this clonotype. V is TRBV27 and J is TRBJ1-3; D is undetermined. Per the germline V gene, CDR1 is MNHEY and CDR2 is SMNVEV (reference sequence). With 5 bases removed from V and 1 base from J, the gap between germline ends came to 12 bases. The CDR3 totals 15 residues. This CDR3 is CASSPRWPSGNTIYF. CDR3 nucleotide sequence: TGTGCCAGCAGTCCTCGGTGGCCTTCTGGAAACACCATATATTTT.

This clonotype was seen more than once but under ten times. This chain joins TRBV9 and TRBJ2-6; D gene uncertain. V lost 6 bases and J 0 bases, leaving 7 bases between the germline ends. The germline V gene has CDR1 SGDLS and CDR2 YYNGEE. The CDR3 runs to 14 residues. The chain's CDR3 is CASIGDSGANVLTF. The CDR3 DNA sequence: TGTGCCAGCATAGGCGACTCTGGGGCCAACGTCCTGACTTTC.

The chain is built from TRBV4-2 and TRBJ2-1, with D uncertain. This CDR3 is 13 amino acids long. Germline V CDR1 and CDR2: LGHNA, YNFKEQ. V shed 0 bases and J shed 6 bases, with 6 bases lying between them. The CDR3 sequence is CASSQETSNEQFF. The CDR3 region has the DNA TGTGCCAGCAGCCAAGAAACGAGCAATGAGCAGTTCTTC.

The table lists this clonotype with a few counts. V and J are TRBV4-3 and TRBJ2-3, with 11 positions matching TRBD2. V shed 0 bases and J 9 bases; nucleotides not matched to a gene: 11. Germline lookup yields CDR1 LGHNA and CDR2 YSLEER. There are 17 residues in the CDR3. CDR3 bases: TGCGCCAGCAGCCAAGATAGGATGGTAGCGGGAGGGCGGACGCAGTATTTT. This encodes CASSQDRMVAGGRTQYF.

The chain uses TRBV7-3 and TRBJ1-1, with a weak D call TRBD1 (5 bases). Trimming shortened V by 5 bases and J by 4 bases, and 14 bases separated the two germline ends. CDR3 length: 14 amino acids. The germline CDR1 and CDR2 sequences are SGHTA and FQGTGA. CDR3 sequence reads: CASSPLGGSTEAFF. DNA of the CDR3: TGTGCCAGCAGCCCCCTCGGGGGGAGCACTGAAGCTTTCTTT. Looking up the rest from reference TRBV7-3 and TRBJ1-1 gives the full variable domain: GAGVSQTPSNKVTEKGKYVELRCDPISGHTALYWYRQSLGQGPEFLIYFQGTGAADDSGLPNDRFFAVRPEGSVSTLKIQRTERGDSAVYLCASSPLGGSTEAFFGQGTRLTVV.

The table lists this clonotype with many counts. The gene calls are TRBV7-9 and TRBJ2-2; D might be TRBD1 (5 bases). V shed 7 bases and J shed 0 bases, with 15 bases lying between them. The CDR3 consists of 16 residues. The germline V gene has CDR1 SEHNR and CDR2 FQNEAQ (reference sequence). Here the CDR3 DNA reads TGTGCCAGCACCCAAGGGGCAGGGACGAACACCGGGGAGCTGTTTTTT. It codes for CASTQGAGTNTGELFF.

The V call is TRBV5-8, the J call TRBJ2-1; perhaps TRBD1 as D (5 bases). CDR1 is SGHTS and CDR2 is YDEGEE in the germline V gene. The CDR3 runs 15 residues. V was shortened by 0 bases and J by 3 bases, with 10 bases between the two germline ends. CDR3 protein: CASSLVPGLYNEQFF. CDR3 DNA: TGTGCCAGCAGCTTGGTTCCAGGGCTCTACAATGAGCAGTTCTTC.

This clonotype was counted a few times. This chain uses TRBV11-2 with TRBJ1-6, with D possibly TRBD1 on 5 matching bases. V lost 4 bases to trimming and J lost 7 bases, with 11 bases between them. The CDR3 sequence is 14 residues long. CDR1 and CDR2 (germline): SGHAT, FQNNGV. The CDR3 sequence is CASSWRGLNSPLHF. The CDR3 bases are TGTGCCAGCAGCTGGAGGGGTTTAAATTCACCCCTCCACTTT.

There are a few counts of this clonotype. The chain has TRBV7-9 and TRBJ2-1, with 7 bases identical to TRBD2. Germline loops: CDR1 SEHNR, CDR2 FQNEAQ (reference sequence). The CDR3 runs to 15 residues. V lost 5 bases and J lost 4; bases outside the gene matches: 8. As DNA, the CDR3 is TGTGCCAGCAGCCCGGACGGGGGGAGTTACAATGAGCAGTTCTTC. This codes for CASSPDGGSYNEQFF.

This clonotype has more than one count but fewer than ten. The gene calls are TRBV12-3 or TRBV12-4 and TRBJ1-4, with D maybe TRBD1 (5 bases). CDR3 length: 14 residues. V dropped 5 bases and J dropped 7 bases, with 14 bases sitting between them. The CDR3 region is CASSPGGGSEKLFF. CDR3 sequence (DNA): TGTGCCAGCAGTCCGGGGGGGGGTAGTGAAAAACTGTTTTTT.

The rearrangement links TRBV6-1 to TRBJ1-5; the match to TRBD1 covers 9 bases. Germline V gene sequence: CDR1 MNHNS, CDR2 SASEGT. With V trimmed by 5 bases and J by 6 bases, 11 bases remained unmatched. The CDR3 is 16 amino acids. CDR3 in DNA: TGTGCCAGCAGTCCTGGGACAGGGTTTGGGGGTCAGCCCCAGCATTTT. Encoded protein: CASSPGTGFGGQPQHF.